This T cell receptor (beta chain) is from a study of control samples from healthy donors and cancer patients. The V end was cut by 4 bases, the J end by 4 bases, with 11 bases between. This CDR3 region has 14 residues. Germline CDR1 LGHDT, CDR2 YNNKEL (reference sequence). Profiling relied on immunoSEQ multiplex PCR, and the TCRdb table lists in-frame clones only, not all of them. Among over 60,000 clones listed, 85% were seen once. What was sequenced was blood. This TCR derives from a man aged 35-49 years in good health. V and J are TRBV3-1 (or the pseudogene TRBV3-2) and TRBJ1-3; tentative D call: TRBD1 (5 bases). This CDR3 reads CASSRAGTGNTIYF. As DNA, the CDR3 is TGTGCCAGCAGCCGGGCAGGGACCGGAAACACCATATATTTT.